This T cell receptor beta chain was sequenced during a study of blood T cell repertoires in COVID-19. Only in-frame clones appear in the TCRdb table, and some are missing; sequencing was by immunoSEQ multiplex PCR. This sample has 100,000 to 150,000 clones; roughly three quarters occur once, and the top ten carry under 45%. The sample taken for sequencing was peripheral blood. The sequence was collected from a man in his forties with active or convalescent COVID-19.

CDR3 nucleotide sequence: TGTGCCAGCAGCTTCCCGGGGGGCATGGAGCAGTTCTTC. Its protein is CASSFPGGMEQFF. This sequence joins TRBV5-4 and TRBJ2-1, with D perhaps matching TRBD2 (7 bases). The length of the CDR3 is 13 residues. V was pared by 2 bases and J by 10 bases, with 13 bases between. Germline V gene sequence: CDR1 SGHNT, CDR2 YYREEE (reference sequence).